This T cell receptor (beta chain) was recorded in a study of OX40 agonist ivuxolimab in advanced cancers. Background on the study: All patients had ivuxolimab intravenously every 2 weeks at 0.01 to 10 mg/kg. The eligibility criteria allowed prior anti-PD-1, anti-PD-L1 or anti-CTLA-4 therapy, and around 40% had some.

Some clones are missing from TCRdb's copy, which holds only in-frame ones; the method was immunoSEQ multiplex PCR. The sample yields 70,000 to 85,000 clones, over 85% seen once. Trimming removed 2 bases from V and 2 bases from J, with 9 bases in between. This CDR3 is 14 amino acids long. Germline lookup yields CDR1 SNHLY and CDR2 FYNNEI. Autoimmune disease history or systemic immunosuppression was exclusionary. Samples of blood were obtained at baseline, on cycle 4 day 1, and on cycle 7 day 1. Material: CD4+ or CD8+ T cells sorted from blood, obtained in a trial of the OX40 agonist ivuxolimab. The chain uses TRBV2 and TRBJ1-2; weak D call: TRBD1 (6 bases). The source of this sequence is an adult with an advanced solid tumor such as melanoma, head and neck, liver or kidney cancer. CDR3 sequence (DNA): TGTGCCAGCAGTGAAACAGGGTGGAACTATGGCTACACCTTC. This gives the protein CASSETGWNYGYTF. Full variable domain (outside the CDR3, taken from reference TRBV2 and TRBJ1-2): EPEVTQTPSHQVTQMGQEVILRCVPISNHLYFYWYRQILGQKVEFLVSFYNNEISEKSEIFDDQFSVERPDGSNFTLKIRSTKLEDSAMYFCASSETGWNYGYTFGSGTRLTVV.